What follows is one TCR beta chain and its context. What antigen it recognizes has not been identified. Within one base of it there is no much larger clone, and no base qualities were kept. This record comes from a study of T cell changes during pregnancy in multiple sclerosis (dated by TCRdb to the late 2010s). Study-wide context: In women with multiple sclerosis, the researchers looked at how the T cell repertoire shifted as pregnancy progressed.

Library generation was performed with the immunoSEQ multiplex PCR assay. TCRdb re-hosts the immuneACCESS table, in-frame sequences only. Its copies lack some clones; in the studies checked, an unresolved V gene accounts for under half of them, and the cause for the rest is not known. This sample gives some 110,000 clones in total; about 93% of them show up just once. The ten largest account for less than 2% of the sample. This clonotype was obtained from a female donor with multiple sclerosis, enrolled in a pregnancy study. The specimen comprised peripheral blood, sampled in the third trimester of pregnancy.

The CDR3 in this case is CASSLPRWDYQKRGSYEQYF. The nucleotides are TGTGCCAGCAGCTTACCTCGATGGGACTATCAAAAAAGGGGCTCCTACGAGCAGTACTTC. The sequence links TRBV7-8 to TRBJ2-7; 7 central nucleotides agree with TRBD2. Germline trimming amounts to 2 bases on V and 0 bases on J, with 19 as the count of junction bases outside the gene matches. The CDR1 and CDR2 encoded by the germline V gene are SGHVS and FQNEAQ. Counted from cysteine to phenylalanine, this CDR3 has 20 amino acids. CDR3 DNA only is kept here, 60 bases in frame from base 1.